Shown below are 16 T cell receptor beta chains from a single sample sequenced in a study of vaccination and CD4 T cells after COVID-19. With the Oncomine TCR Beta short-read assay, DNA from cultured CD4+ T cells was sequenced. TCRdb passed the PCR reads through MiXCR, listing each CDR3 protein once. Of about 8,900 distinct CDR3 sequences in the sample, 64% were seen once. Their target antigens are unknown. Treatment denoted: roughly ten-day PBMC culture with coronavirus spike peptide pools or control peptides (ViraFEST assay). The sequenced sample consisted of CD4+ T cells from blood, cultured in vitro. These receptors were taken from a human donor who had recovered from COVID-19.

This clonotype has a handful of counts. The chain joins TRBV6-1 to TRBJ1-1, with a weak D call TRBD1 (6 bases). Trimming took 6 bases from V and 11 from J, leaving 25 bases between them. CDR3 size: 15 residues. From germline, CDR1 is MNHNS and CDR2 SASEGT. This CDR3 reads CASRQVPRDTLGAFF. DNA for the CDR3: TGTGCCAGCAGACAAGTACCCCGGGACACCCTAGGCGCTTTCTTT.

The V and J genes are TRBV19 and TRBJ1-1; D unclear. The CDR3 is 17 amino acids. Germline lookup yields CDR1 LNHDA and CDR2 SQIVND (reference sequence). V was pared by 2 bases and J by 0 bases, with 16 bases between. CDR3 loop: CASSIYPETRMNTEAFF. CDR3 nucleotide sequence: TGTGCCAGTAGTATATATCCGGAGACTCGAATGAACACTGAAGCTTTCTTT.

The chain links TRBV20-1 to TRBJ1-4; no clear D gene. The CDR3 consists of 16 residues. V lost 0 bases and J 4 bases, leaving 15 bases between the germline ends. Germline-derived CDR1 and CDR2 are DFQATT and SNEGSKA (reference sequence). The CDR3 here is CSARDSLRDNNEKLFF. DNA of the CDR3: TGCAGTGCTAGAGATAGCCTCCGGGATAATAATGAAAAACTGTTTTTT.

The chain has TRBV2 and TRBJ2-6; D is unresolved. Germline assignment: CDR1 SNHLY and CDR2 FYNNEI. V was clipped by 6 bases and J by 0 bases, with 6 bases between them. The CDR3 has 14 residues. In nucleotides, the CDR3 is TGTGCCAGCAGCAAGGACTCTGGGGCCAACGTCCTGACTTTC. This sequence encodes CASSKDSGANVLTF.

The chain links TRBV15 to TRBJ1-2, with D unresolved. Trimming took off 1 base at V and 7 bases at J, with 16 bases between the two ends. CDR3 size: 15 residues. Germline V gene sequence: CDR1 LNHNV, CDR2 YYDKDF (reference sequence). The CDR3 coding sequence is TGTGCCACCAGCAGAGGGGTGCGGGGAGTAAGTGGCTACACCTTC. It encodes CATSRGVRGVSGYTF.

The chain employs TRBV6-1 and TRBJ1-1; TRBD1 agrees at 7 bases. CDR3 length equals 14 residues. After removal of 8 bases from V and 0 bases from J, the junction contained 6 bases not matched to a gene. Germline loops: CDR1 MNHNS, CDR2 SASEGT. The CDR3 sequence is CASRGQNMNTEAFF. CDR3 DNA: TGTGCCAGCCGGGGACAGAACATGAACACTGAAGCTTTCTTT.

The rearrangement uses TRBV6-1 and TRBJ1-5; D possibly corresponds to TRBD1 (5 bases). CDR1 and CDR2 (germline): MNHNS, SASEGT. Trimming left V 5 bases short and J 4 bases short, with 12 bases between. The CDR3 consists of 14 residues. The CDR3, as DNA: TGTGCCAGCAGTCGCGGGACTGTGAATCAGCCCCAGCATTTT. This translates into CASSRGTVNQPQHF.

The chain recombines TRBV4-3 with TRBJ2-1; D is unresolved. Trimming left V 4 bases short and J 8 bases short, with 12 bases between. CDR1 is LGHNA and CDR2 is YSLEER in the germline V gene. The CDR3 is 13 residues long. The CDR3 sequence: CASSRGPSDEQFF. The CDR3 DNA is TGCGCCAGCAGCCGGGGTCCTTCCGATGAGCAGTTCTTC.

This clonotype was detected a few times. The chain links TRBV6-5 to TRBJ1-1, with D possibly TRBD1 on 5 matching bases. The CDR3 has 15 amino acids. Trimming cost V 0 bases and J 0 bases, with 8 bases left between them. The germline gives CDR1 MNHEY, CDR2 SVGAGI. The CDR3 protein is CASSYSNRMNTEAFF. CDR3 bases: TGTGCCAGCAGTTACTCAAACAGGATGAACACTGAAGCTTTCTTT.

This clonotype occurred once. The chain joins TRBV6-2 or TRBV6-3 to TRBJ1-5; no reliable D call. V dropped 6 bases and J dropped 3 bases, with 12 bases sitting between them. Germline values: CDR1 MNHEY, CDR2 SVGEGT. The CDR3 is made up of 14 amino acids. CDR3 nucleotides: TGTGCCAGCAGGCGGGAAAGCTACAATCAGCCCCAGCATTTT. Translating gives CASRRESYNQPQHF.

This clonotype appeared a single time. This chain links TRBV2 with TRBJ2-7, with 11 bases lining up with TRBD1. The CDR3 spans 14 residues. CDR1 is SNHLY, CDR2 FYNNEI, per germline. The junction had 6 bases not matched to a gene; V was cut back by 5 bases and J by 6 bases. The CDR3: CASSSYGTGGEQYF. For the CDR3, the DNA is TGTGCCAGCAGTTCCTACGGGACAGGGGGCGAGCAGTACTTC.

The chain employs TRBV4-1 and TRBJ2-3, with no clear D. V gave up 1 base and J gave up 5 bases, with 4 bases separating them. Germline-derived CDR1 and CDR2 are MGHRA and YSYEKL. CDR3 length: 12 residues. Here the CDR3 DNA reads TGCGCCAGCAGCCAAGTATTAGATACGCAGTATTTT. It translates to CASSQVLDTQYF.

The V gene is TRBV20-1, the J gene TRBJ1-2; no firm D call. Germline-derived CDR1 and CDR2 are DFQATT and SNEGSKA (reference sequence). V lost 6 bases to trimming and J lost 1 base, with 9 bases between them. The CDR3 extends over 12 amino acids. CDR3 protein: CSANAVNYGYTF. The CDR3 coding sequence is TGCAGTGCCAACGCCGTTAACTATGGCTACACCTTC.

This clonotype was observed a single time. J is TRBJ2-3 and V is TRBV28, with 8 bases matching TRBD2. Per the germline V gene, CDR1 is MDHEN and CDR2 is SYDVKM. The V and J ends lost 1 base and 5 bases, in that order; junction bases with no gene match: 11. The CDR3 spans 17 residues. The CDR3 spells CASSLYYSGTRLDTQYF. The CDR3 DNA follows: TGTGCCAGCAGTTTATATTATAGCGGGACCAGGCTAGATACGCAGTATTTT.

This chain uses TRBV11-3 with TRBJ2-3; 9 bases agree with TRBD2. Trimming cost V 3 bases and J 7 bases; bases outside gene matches: 5. From germline, CDR1 is SGHNT and CDR2 YENEEA. This CDR3 contains 14 residues. The CDR3 nucleotides are TGTGCCAGCAGCTTGGGCGGGACTAGCAATACGCAGTATTTT. It yields the protein CASSLGGTSNTQYF.

This sequence joins TRBV30 and TRBJ2-5, with D maybe TRBD1 (6 bases). The CDR3 is 13 amino acids. The V gene lost 1 base and the J gene lost 4 bases, with 10 bases spanning the gap. Germline CDR1 and CDR2: GTSNPN and SVGIG (reference sequence). The CDR3 bases are TGTGCCTGGAGTGGGGGGCGCTTAGAGACCCAGTACTTC. It yields the protein CAWSGGRLETQYF.